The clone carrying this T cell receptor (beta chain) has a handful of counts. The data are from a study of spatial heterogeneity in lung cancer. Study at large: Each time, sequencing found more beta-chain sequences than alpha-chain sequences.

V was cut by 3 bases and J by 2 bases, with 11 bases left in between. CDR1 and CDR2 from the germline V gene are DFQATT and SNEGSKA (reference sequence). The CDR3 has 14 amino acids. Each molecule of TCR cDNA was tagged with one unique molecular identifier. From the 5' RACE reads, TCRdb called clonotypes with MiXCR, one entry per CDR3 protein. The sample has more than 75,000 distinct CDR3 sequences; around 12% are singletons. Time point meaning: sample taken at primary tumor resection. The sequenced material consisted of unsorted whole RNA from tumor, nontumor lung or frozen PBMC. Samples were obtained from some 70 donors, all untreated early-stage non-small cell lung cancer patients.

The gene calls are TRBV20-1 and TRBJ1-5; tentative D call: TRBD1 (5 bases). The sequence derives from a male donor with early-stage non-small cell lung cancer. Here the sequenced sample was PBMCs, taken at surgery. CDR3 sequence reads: CSASQGYGNQPQHF. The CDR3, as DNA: TGCAGTGCTAGCCAGGGATATGGCAATCAGCCCCAGCATTTT.